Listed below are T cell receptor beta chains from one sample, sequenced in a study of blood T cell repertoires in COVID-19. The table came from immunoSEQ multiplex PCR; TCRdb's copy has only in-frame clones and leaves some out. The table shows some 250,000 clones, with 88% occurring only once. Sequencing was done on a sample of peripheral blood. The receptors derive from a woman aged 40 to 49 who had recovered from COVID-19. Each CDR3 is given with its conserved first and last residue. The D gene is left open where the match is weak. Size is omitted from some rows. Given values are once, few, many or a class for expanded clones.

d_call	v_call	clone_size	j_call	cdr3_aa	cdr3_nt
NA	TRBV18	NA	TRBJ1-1	CASSPVKLNTEAFF	TGTGCCAGCTCACCAGTGAAGCTGAACACTGAAGCTTTCTTT
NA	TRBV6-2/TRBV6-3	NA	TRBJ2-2	CASSYRDKKTGELFF	TGTGCCAGCAGTTACCGAGACAAGAAAACCGGGGAGCTGTTTTTT
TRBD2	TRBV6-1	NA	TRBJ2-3	CASSEGGGTQYF	TGTGCCAGCAGTGAAGGGGGGGGTACGCAGTATTTT
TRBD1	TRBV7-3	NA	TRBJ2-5	CASSSGTARQETQYF	TGTGCCAGCAGCTCCGGGACAGCACGCCAAGAGACCCAGTACTTC
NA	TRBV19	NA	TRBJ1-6	CASSIGGRSSPLHF	TGTGCCAGTAGTATAGGGGGCAGAAGTTCACCCCTCCACTTT
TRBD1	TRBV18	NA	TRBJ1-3	CASSPTTGASGNTIYF	TGTGCCAGCTCACCCACGACAGGGGCGTCTGGAAACACCATATATTTT
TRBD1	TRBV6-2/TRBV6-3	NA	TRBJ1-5	CASSPRGQINQPQHF	TGTGCCAGCAGTCCGAGGGGACAGATCAATCAGCCCCAGCATTTT
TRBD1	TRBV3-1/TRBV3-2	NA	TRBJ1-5	CASSQDRDSGPPSQPQHF	TGTGCCAGCAGCCAAGATAGGGACAGTGGCCCCCCAAGTCAGCCCCAGCATTTT
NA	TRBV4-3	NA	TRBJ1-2	CASSQEAAPNYGYTF	TGCGCCAGCAGCCAAGAAGCGGCCCCTAACTATGGCTACACCTTC
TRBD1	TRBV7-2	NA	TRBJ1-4	CASSRQQGANEKLFF	TGTGCCAGCAGCCGCCAACAGGGGGCGAATGAAAAACTGTTTTTT
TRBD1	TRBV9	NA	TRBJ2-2	CASSPPDRTNTGELFF	TGTGCCAGCAGCCCCCCGGACAGGACGAACACCGGGGAGCTGTTTTTT
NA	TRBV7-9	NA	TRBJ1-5	CASSLAASNQPQHF	TGTGCCAGCAGCTTAGCGGCTAGCAATCAGCCCCAGCATTTT
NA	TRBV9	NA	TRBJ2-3	CASSVSPAQDTQYF	TGTGCCAGCAGCGTATCTCCTGCCCAGGATACGCAGTATTTT
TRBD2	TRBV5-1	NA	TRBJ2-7	CASSLVGRETSYEQYF	TGCGCCAGCAGCTTGGTTGGGCGGGAGACCTCCTACGAGCAGTACTTC
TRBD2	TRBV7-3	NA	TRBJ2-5	CASSPSGGQETQYF	TGTGCCAGCAGCCCCTCGGGGGGCCAAGAGACCCAGTACTTC
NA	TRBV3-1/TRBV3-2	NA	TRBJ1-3	CASSPRAWPGNTIYF	TGTGCCAGCAGCCCGAGGGCCTGGCCCGGAAACACCATATATTTT
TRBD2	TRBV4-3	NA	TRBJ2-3	CASSQGTSARTDTQYF	TGCGCCAGCAGCCAAGGGACTAGCGCCCGCACAGATACGCAGTATTTT
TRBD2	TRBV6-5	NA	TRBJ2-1	CASSYAGARYNEQFF	TGTGCCAGCAGTTACGCGGGAGCGCGCTACAATGAGCAGTTCTTC
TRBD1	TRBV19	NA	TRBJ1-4	CASSRDRGGKLFF	TGTGCCAGTAGCCGAGACAGGGGGGGAAAACTGTTTTTT
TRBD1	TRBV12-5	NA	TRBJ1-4	CASGSGQGNEKLFF	TGTGCTAGTGGTTCGGGACAGGGTAATGAAAAACTGTTTTTT
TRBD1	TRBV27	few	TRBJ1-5	CASLPLGTGRGQPQHF	TGTGCCAGTCTCCCCCTTGGGACAGGAAGGGGTCAGCCCCAGCATTTT
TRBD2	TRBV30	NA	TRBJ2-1	CAWGAGTSGYNEQFF	TGTGCCTGGGGGGCCGGGACTAGCGGGTACAATGAGCAGTTCTTC
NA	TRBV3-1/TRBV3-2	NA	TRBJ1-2	CASSQEATVPYGYTF	TGTGCCAGCAGCCAAGAGGCGACAGTTCCCTATGGCTACACCTTC
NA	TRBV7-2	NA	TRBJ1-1	CASTYRQTPNTEAFF	TGTGCCAGCACCTATAGACAGACACCGAACACTGAAGCTTTCTTT
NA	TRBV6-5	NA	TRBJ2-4	CASSYSRSGSKNIQYF	TGTGCCAGCAGTTACTCGCGGTCGGGGAGCAAAAACATTCAGTACTTC
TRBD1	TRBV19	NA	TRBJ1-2	CASTTRGPNYGYTF	TGTGCCAGTACTACGAGGGGGCCCAACTATGGCTACACCTTC
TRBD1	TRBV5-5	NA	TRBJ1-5	CASSLPGGRQPQHF	TGTGCCAGCAGCTTGCCAGGGGGCCGTCAGCCCCAGCATTTT
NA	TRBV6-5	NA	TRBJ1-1	CASSRGGARTEAFF	TGTGCCAGCAGTAGGGGGGGGGCCCGAACTGAAGCTTTCTTT
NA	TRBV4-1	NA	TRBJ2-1	CASSHRPATGSSYNEQFF	TGCGCCAGCAGCCACCGCCCCGCAACGGGAAGCTCCTACAATGAGCAGTTCTTC
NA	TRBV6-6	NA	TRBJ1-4	CASSPGNEKLFF	TGTGCCAGCAGCCCCGGGAACGAAAAACTGTTTTTT
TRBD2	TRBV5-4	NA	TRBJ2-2	CASSPRTSGQGELFF	TGTGCCAGCAGCCCCCGGACTAGCGGGCAGGGGGAGCTGTTTTTT
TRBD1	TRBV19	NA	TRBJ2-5	CASSTGTDQETQYF	TGTGCCAGTAGCACCGGGACAGACCAAGAGACCCAGTACTTC
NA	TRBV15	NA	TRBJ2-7	CATGQGPYEQYF	TGTGCCACCGGGCAGGGTCCATACGAGCAGTACTTC
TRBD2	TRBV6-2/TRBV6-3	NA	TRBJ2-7	CASSRRGGYSYEQYF	TGTGCCAGCAGTCGTCGCGGGGGTTACTCCTACGAGCAGTACTTC
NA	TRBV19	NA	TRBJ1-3	CASSTGSSGNTIYF	TGTGCCAGTAGTACGGGGAGCTCTGGAAACACCATATATTTT
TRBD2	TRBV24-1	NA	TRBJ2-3	CATSDPPSGGGDTQYF	TGTGCCACCAGTGATCCTCCCTCGGGGGGTGGAGATACGCAGTATTTT
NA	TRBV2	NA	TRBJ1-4	CASSAGRGGEKLFF	TGTGCCAGCAGTGCGGGCAGGGGTGGCGAAAAACTGTTTTTT
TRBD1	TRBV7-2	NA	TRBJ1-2	CASSLAPGQYGYTF	TGTGCCAGCAGCTTAGCACCGGGACAGTATGGCTACACCTTC
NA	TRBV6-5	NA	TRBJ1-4	CASTNRAPIRKLFF	TGTGCCAGCACCAACAGGGCCCCGATACGAAAACTGTTTTTT
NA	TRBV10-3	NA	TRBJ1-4	CAISAPQREKLFF	TGTGCCATCAGTGCCCCCCAGCGGGAAAAACTGTTTTTT
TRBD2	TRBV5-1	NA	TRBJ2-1	CASSWPGLAATGSYNEQFF	TGCGCCAGCAGCTGGCCGGGACTAGCGGCCACGGGGTCCTACAATGAGCAGTTCTTC
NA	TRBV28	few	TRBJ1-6	CASSFSNSPLHF	TGTGCCAGCAGTTTTAGTAATTCACCCCTCCACTTT
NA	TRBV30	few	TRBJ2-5	CAWSVGTQGWETQYF	TGTGCCTGGAGTGTAGGGACCCAGGGGTGGGAGACCCAGTACTTC
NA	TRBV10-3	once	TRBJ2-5	CAISAKGVGETQYF	TGTGCCATCAGTGCAAAGGGGGTGGGGGAGACCCAGTACTTC
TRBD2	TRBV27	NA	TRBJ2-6	CASSPGLAGGPGANVLTF	TGTGCCAGCAGTCCAGGACTAGCGGGAGGGCCCGGGGCCAACGTCCTGACTTTC
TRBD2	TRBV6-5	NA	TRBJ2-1	CASSPYGGGNEQFF	TGTGCCAGCAGTCCCTACGGGGGGGGAAATGAGCAGTTCTTC
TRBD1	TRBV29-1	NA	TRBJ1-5	CSVRAGTGNQPQHF	TGCAGCGTCCGAGCGGGGACAGGGAATCAGCCCCAGCATTTT
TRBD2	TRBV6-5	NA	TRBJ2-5	CATQQGGGETQYF	TGTGCCACCCAGCAGGGCGGGGGAGAGACCCAGTACTTC
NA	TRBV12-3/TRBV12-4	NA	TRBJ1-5	CASSPGGNQPQHF	TGTGCCAGCAGTCCGGGGGGCAATCAGCCCCAGCATTTT
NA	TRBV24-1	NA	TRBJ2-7	CAPHQQNYEQYF	TGTGCCCCCCACCAACAGAACTACGAGCAGTACTTC
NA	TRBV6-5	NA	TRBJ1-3	CASSYGGVSGNTIYF	TGTGCCAGCAGTTACGGGGGGGTGTCTGGAAACACCATATATTTT
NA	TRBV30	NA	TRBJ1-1	CAWSVTGDTEAFF	TGTGCCTGGAGTGTTACGGGGGACACTGAAGCTTTCTTT
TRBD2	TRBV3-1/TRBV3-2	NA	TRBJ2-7	CASSHIRTSASYEQYF	TGTGCCAGCAGCCACATTCGGACTAGCGCAAGCTACGAGCAGTACTTC
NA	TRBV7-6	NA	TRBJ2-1	CASSLGPDNEQFF	TGTGCCAGCAGCTTAGGGCCCGACAATGAGCAGTTCTTC
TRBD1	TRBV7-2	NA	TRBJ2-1	CASSPGTGGNEQFF	TGTGCCAGCAGCCCCGGGACAGGGGGGAATGAGCAGTTCTTC
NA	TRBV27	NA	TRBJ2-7	CASSLSGGQGKYEQYF	TGTGCCAGCAGTTTATCGGGGGGGCAGGGGAAATACGAGCAGTACTTC
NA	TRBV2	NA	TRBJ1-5	CASTLKGGSQPQHF	TGTGCCAGCACCTTAAAGGGGGGGAGTCAGCCCCAGCATTTT
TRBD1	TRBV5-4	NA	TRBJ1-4	CASSTRTGGAEKLFF	TGTGCCAGCAGCACCCGGACAGGGGGTGCTGAAAAACTGTTTTTT
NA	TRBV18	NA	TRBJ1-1	CASSPKDQRGRGEAFF	TGTGCCAGCTCACCGAAGGACCAACGGGGGAGGGGTGAAGCTTTCTTT
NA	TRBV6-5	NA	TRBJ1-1	CASSYGGPNTEAFF	TGTGCCAGCAGTTACGGCGGCCCGAACACTGAAGCTTTCTTT